This TCR beta chain was observed in a study of blood T cell repertoires in COVID-19. Study context: The United States, Italy and Spain provided the acute and convalescent COVID-19 samples. From T cells, B-cell-depleted T cells, or PBMCs came the material, which was cDNA or gDNA.

Germline V gives CDR1 SGDLS, CDR2 YYNGEE. This CDR3 region has 18 residues. V lost 3 bases, J lost 1 base, and 11 bases stayed unmatched. In the source study's methods: Reference gene primer amplification yielded estimated nucleated cell counts. Only in-frame clones appear in the TCRdb table, and some are missing; sequencing was by immunoSEQ multiplex PCR. V and J calls and clone size are copied from that table; D and trimming were computed from the DNA. The sample holds around 700,000 clones; 75% to 90% are singletons and the top ten take roughly 0.25%. The sample holds a few counts of this clone. The genes are TRBV9 and TRBJ1-4; 8 positions agree with TRBD1. The receptor was derived from a woman under 30 with acute or convalescent COVID-19. The sample consisted of peripheral blood. The CDR3 reads CASSGPTGGVGTNEKLFF. In nucleotides, the CDR3 is TGTGCCAGCAGCGGACCCACAGGGGGAGTGGGAACTAATGAAAAACTGTTTTTT.